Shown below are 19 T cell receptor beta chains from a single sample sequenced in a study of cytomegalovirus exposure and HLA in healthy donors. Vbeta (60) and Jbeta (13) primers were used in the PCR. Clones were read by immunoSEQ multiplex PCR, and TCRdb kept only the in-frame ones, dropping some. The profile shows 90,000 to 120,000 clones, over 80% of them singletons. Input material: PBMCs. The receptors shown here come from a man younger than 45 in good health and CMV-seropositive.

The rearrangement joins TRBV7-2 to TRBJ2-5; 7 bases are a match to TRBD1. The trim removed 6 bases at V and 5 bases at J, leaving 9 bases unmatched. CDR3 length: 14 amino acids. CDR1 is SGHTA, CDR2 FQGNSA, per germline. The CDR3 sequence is CASSLQGIGETQYF. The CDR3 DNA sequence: TGTGCCAGCAGTTTACAGGGGATCGGGGAGACCCAGTACTTC.

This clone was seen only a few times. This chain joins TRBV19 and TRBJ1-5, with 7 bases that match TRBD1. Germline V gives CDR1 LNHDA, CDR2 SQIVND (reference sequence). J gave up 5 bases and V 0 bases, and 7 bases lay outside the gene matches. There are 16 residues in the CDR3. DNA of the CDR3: TGTGCCAGTAGTATAGAAATGGGACAGAAATATCAGCCCCAGCATTTT. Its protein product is CASSIEMGQKYQPQHF.

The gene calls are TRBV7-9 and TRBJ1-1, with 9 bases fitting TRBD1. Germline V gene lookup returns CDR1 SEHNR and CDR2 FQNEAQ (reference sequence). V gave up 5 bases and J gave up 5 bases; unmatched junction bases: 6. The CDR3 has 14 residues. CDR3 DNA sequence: TGTGCCAGCAGCGCGGACAGGGGATGGACTGAAGCTTTCTTT. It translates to CASSADRGWTEAFF.

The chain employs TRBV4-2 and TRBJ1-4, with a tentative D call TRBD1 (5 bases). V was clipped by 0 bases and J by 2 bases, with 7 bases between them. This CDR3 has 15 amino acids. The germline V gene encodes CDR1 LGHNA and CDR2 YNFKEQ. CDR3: CASSQDRVTNEKLFF. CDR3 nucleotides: TGTGCCAGCAGCCAAGACAGGGTTACTAATGAAAAACTGTTTTTT.

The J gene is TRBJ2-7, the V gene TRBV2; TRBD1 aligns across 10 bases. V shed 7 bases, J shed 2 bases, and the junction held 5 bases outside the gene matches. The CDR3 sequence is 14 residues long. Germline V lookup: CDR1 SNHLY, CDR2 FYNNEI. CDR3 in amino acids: CASTGGQGAYEQYF. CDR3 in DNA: TGTGCCAGCACAGGAGGACAGGGGGCCTACGAGCAGTACTTC.

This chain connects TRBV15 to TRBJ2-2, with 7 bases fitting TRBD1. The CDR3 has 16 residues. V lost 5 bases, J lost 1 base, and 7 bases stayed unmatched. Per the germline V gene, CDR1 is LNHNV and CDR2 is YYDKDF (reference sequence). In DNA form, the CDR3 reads TGTGCCACCAGCGGGGGACAGTTTTTGAACACCGGGGAGCTGTTTTTT. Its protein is CATSGGQFLNTGELFF. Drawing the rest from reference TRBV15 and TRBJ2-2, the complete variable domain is DAMVIQNPRYQVTQFGKPVTLSCSQTLNHNVMYWYQQKSSQAPKLLFHYYDKDFNNEADTPDNFQSRRPNTSFCFLDIRSPGLGDTAMYLCATSGGQFLNTGELFFGEGSRLTVL.

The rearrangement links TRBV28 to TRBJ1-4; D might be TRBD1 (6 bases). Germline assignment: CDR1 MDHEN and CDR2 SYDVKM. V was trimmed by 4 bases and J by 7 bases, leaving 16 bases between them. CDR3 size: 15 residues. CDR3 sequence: CASSSPQGTGEKLFF. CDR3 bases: TGTGCCAGCAGTTCCCCACAGGGTACGGGTGAAAAACTGTTTTTT.

This CDR3 is CASSSGQDFEKLFF. Written as DNA, the CDR3 is TGCGCCAGCAGTTCTGGACAGGATTTTGAAAAACTGTTTTTT. The V and J genes are TRBV5-1 and TRBJ1-4, with 7 nucleotides matching TRBD1. This CDR3 has 14 amino acids. Germline values: CDR1 SGHRS, CDR2 YFSETQ. V shed 5 bases and J 7 bases; nucleotides not matched to a gene: 8.

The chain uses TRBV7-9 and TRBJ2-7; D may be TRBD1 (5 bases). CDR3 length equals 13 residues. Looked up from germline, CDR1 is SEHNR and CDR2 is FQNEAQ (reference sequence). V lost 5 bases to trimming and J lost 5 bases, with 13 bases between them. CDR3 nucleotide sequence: TGTGCCAGCAGCCAAACGGCAGGGCACGAGCAGTACTTC. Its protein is CASSQTAGHEQYF.

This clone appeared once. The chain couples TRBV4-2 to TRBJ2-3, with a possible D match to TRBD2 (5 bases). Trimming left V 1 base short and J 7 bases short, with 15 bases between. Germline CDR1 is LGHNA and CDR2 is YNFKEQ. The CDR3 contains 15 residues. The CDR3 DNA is TGTGCCAGCAGCCAAGGGGGTAGCGTGGGTTATACGCAGTATTTT. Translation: CASSQGGSVGYTQYF.

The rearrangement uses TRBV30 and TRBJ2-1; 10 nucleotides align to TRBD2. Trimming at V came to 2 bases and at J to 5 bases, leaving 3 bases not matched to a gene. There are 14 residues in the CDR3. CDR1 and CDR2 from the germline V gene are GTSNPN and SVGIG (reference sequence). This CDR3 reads CAWSKGLANNEQFF. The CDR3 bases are TGTGCCTGGAGTAAGGGACTAGCGAACAATGAGCAGTTCTTC.

The CDR3 sequence is CASSRDRGWARVSYGYTF. The CDR3 nucleotides are TGTGCCAGCAGCAGAGACAGGGGTTGGGCCCGCGTAAGCTATGGCTACACCTTC. The chain uses TRBV5-6 and TRBJ1-2, with 8 nucleotides matching TRBD1. The V gene end was trimmed by 4 bases and the J gene end by 4 bases; junction bases not matched to a gene: 18. Germline V gene data show CDR1 as SGHDT and CDR2 as YYEEEE. This CDR3 region has 18 residues.

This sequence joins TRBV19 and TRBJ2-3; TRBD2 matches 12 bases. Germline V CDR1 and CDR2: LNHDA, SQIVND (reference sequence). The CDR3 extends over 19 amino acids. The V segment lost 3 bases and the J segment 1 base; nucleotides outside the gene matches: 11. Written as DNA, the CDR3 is TGTGCCAGTAGTATTCCTCCTAGCGGGGGGGCCCGACGCACAGATACGCAGTATTTT. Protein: CASSIPPSGGARRTDTQYF.

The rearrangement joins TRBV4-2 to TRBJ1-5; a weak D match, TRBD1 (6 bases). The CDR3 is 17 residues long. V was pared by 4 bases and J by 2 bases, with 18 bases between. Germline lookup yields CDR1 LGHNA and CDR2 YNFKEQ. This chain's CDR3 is CASSRTTGQRGNQPQHF. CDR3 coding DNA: TGTGCCAGCAGCCGAACCACGGGACAACGAGGCAATCAGCCCCAGCATTTT.

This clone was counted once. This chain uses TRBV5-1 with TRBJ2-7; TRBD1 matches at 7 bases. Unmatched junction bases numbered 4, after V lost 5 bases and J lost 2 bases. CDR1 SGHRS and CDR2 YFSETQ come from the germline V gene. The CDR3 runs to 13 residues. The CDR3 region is CASSQGTAYEQYF. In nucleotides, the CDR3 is TGCGCCAGCAGTCAGGGGACAGCCTACGAGCAGTACTTC. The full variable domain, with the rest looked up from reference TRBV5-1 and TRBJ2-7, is KAGVTQTPRYLIKTRGQQVTLSCSPISGHRSVSWYQQTPGQGLQFLFEYFSETQRNKGNFPGRFSGRQFSNSRSEMNVSTLELGDSALYLCASSQGTAYEQYFGPGTRLTVT.

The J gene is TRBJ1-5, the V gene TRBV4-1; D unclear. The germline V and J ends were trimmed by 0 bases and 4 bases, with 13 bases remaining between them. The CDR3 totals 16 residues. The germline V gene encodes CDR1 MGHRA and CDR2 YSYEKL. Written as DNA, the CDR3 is TGCGCCAGCAGCCAAGAATCGACGGCCAGGAATCAGCCCCAGCATTTT. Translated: CASSQESTARNQPQHF.

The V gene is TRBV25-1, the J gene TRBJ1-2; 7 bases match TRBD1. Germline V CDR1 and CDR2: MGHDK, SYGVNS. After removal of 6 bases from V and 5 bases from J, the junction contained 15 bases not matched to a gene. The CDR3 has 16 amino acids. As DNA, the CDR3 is TGTGCCAGCAGCCAACTGACCCAGGGGGATTCGTATGGCTACACCTTC. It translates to CASSQLTQGDSYGYTF.

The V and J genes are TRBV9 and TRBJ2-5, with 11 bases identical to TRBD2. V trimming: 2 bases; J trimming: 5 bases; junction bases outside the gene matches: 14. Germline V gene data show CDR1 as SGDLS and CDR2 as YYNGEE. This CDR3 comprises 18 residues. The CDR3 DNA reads TGTGCCAGCAGCGTCTCCGGTAGCGGGGGGGCACTTTCCGAGACCCAGTACTTC. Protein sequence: CASSVSGSGGALSETQYF.

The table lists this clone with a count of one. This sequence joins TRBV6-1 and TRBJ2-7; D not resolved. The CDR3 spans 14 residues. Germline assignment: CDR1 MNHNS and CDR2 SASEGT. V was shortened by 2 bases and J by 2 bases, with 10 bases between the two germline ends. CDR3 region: CASSEMWSAYEQYF. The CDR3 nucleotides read TGTGCCAGCAGTGAAATGTGGTCGGCCTACGAGCAGTACTTC.